The 30 T cell receptor beta chains below were found in one sample sequenced in a study of T cells expressing NK-cell markers. With the 5' RACE reads reprocessed, TCRdb shows one record per CDR3 protein and no DNA. The record lists roughly 180,000 distinct CDR3 sequences, of which the ten most abundant hold about a fifth. Sequencing input: blood T cells: a sorted CD56 or NKG2C T cell subset, CD4+ or CD8+ T cells, or bulk PBMC T cells (not recorded which). Receptors originate from a woman between 18 and 70 years old in good health.

The chain joins TRBV7-9 to TRBJ1-2; TCRdb selects TRBD1, and the lack of DNA leaves this call unchecked. The CDR3 spans 14 residues. Germline CDR1 reads SEHNR; CDR2 reads FQNEAQ (reference sequence). CDR3 region: CASSPGTANYGYTF.

The gene calls are TRBV7-2 and TRBJ2-7. The germline V gene has CDR1 SGHTA and CDR2 FQGNSA. The CDR3 is made up of 13 amino acids. CDR3 residues: CASSLQPRYEQYF.

This rearrangement joins TRBV5-5 to TRBJ1-2; checking the TCRdb D call of TRBD1 is not possible without DNA. Germline CDR1 and CDR2: SGHKS and YYEKEE (reference sequence). The CDR3 extends over 17 amino acids. The CDR3 here is CASSLVPETGGSYGYTF.

This chain's CDR3 is CASSSQGGDYGYTF. J is TRBJ1-2 and V is TRBV12-3 or TRBV12-4; the D gene TCRdb calls, TRBD1, cannot be checked with no DNA. This CDR3 spans 14 amino acids.

The gene calls are TRBV5-6 and TRBJ2-1; TCRdb returns TRBD1, unconfirmable since there is no DNA. This CDR3 region has 15 residues. The V gene's germline CDR1 is SGHDT and CDR2 YYEEEE. The CDR3 reads CASSEYRVGYNEQFF.

The chain links TRBV12-5 to TRBJ2-5; TCRdb selects TRBD1, and the lack of DNA leaves this call unchecked. This CDR3 has 17 residues. Germline values: CDR1 LGHNT, CDR2 FRNRAP. This CDR3 reads CASGLVYGRGRQETQYF.

The chain is built from TRBV12-3 or TRBV12-4 and TRBJ2-3. The CDR3 sequence is 14 residues long. The CDR3 loop is CASSEAASTDTQYF.

This chain joins TRBV6-5 and TRBJ2-7. There are 12 residues in the CDR3. From germline, CDR1 is MNHEY and CDR2 SVGAGI. The CDR3: CASSNPPYEQYF.

CDR3 region: CASSSFPGELFF. J is TRBJ2-2 and V is TRBV12-3 or TRBV12-4. The CDR3 length is 12 residues.

The CDR3 spells CSASAGQSYGYTF. The chain carries TRBV20-1 and TRBJ1-2; there is no DNA to check the TCRdb D call of TRBD1. CDR3 length: 13 residues. From germline, CDR1 is DFQATT and CDR2 SNEGSKA (reference sequence).

The rearrangement links TRBV18 to TRBJ1-1; TCRdb outputs TRBD1, but without DNA this stays unchecked. This CDR3 is 14 amino acids long. From germline, CDR1 is KGHSH and CDR2 LQKENI. This chain's CDR3 is CASAQGLLDTEAFF.

CDR3 residues: CSVRDERRNTEAFF. This chain connects TRBV29-1 to TRBJ1-1. Per the germline V gene, CDR1 is SQVTM and CDR2 is ANQGSEA. This CDR3 region has 14 residues.

The chain carries TRBV2 and TRBJ1-1; TCRdb's D gene call, TRBD1, goes unchecked for lack of DNA. The CDR3 has 13 amino acids. Looked up from germline, CDR1 is SNHLY and CDR2 is FYNNEI. The CDR3 here is CASRPNRDSRAFF.

V is TRBV28 and J is TRBJ2-1; TCRdb's assignment of TRBD2 cannot be checked, as there is no DNA. The CDR3 consists of 12 residues. Per the germline V gene, CDR1 is MDHEN and CDR2 is SYDVKM. The CDR3 protein is CATLGLVGEQFF.

The CDR3: CSARVGGGQGVKKNSPLHF. The chain couples TRBV20-1 to TRBJ1-6; TCRdb reports TRBD1, a call that lacks DNA to check it against. This CDR3 comprises 19 residues. The germline V gene has CDR1 DFQATT and CDR2 SNEGSKA (reference sequence).

This sequence joins TRBV2 and TRBJ2-6. Germline V gene lookup returns CDR1 SNHLY and CDR2 FYNNEI. This CDR3 has 16 residues. The CDR3 sequence is CASSEFKSSGANVLTF.

V gene TRBV12-3 or TRBV12-4 combines with J gene TRBJ2-7; lacking DNA, the TRBD1 call made by TCRdb goes unchecked. The CDR3 runs 12 residues. CDR3 loop: CASSFSGAEQYF.

The rearrangement joins TRBV5-1 to TRBJ2-3; with no DNA, the TCRdb D assignment of TRBD2 cannot be verified. Per germline, CDR1 SGHRS and CDR2 YFSETQ. This CDR3 region has 15 residues. The CDR3 protein is CASSLDAPGRDTQYF.

V and J are TRBV15 and TRBJ2-2; no DNA is available, so the TRBD2 call from TCRdb remains unchecked. In germline, CDR1 is LNHNV, CDR2 YYDKDF (reference sequence). The CDR3 contains 14 residues. This chain's CDR3 is CATGRAEFTGELFF.

The J gene is TRBJ2-3, the V gene TRBV7-2; with no DNA, the TCRdb D assignment of TRBD2 cannot be verified. CDR1 SGHTA and CDR2 FQGNSA come from the germline V gene. CDR3 size: 15 residues. The CDR3 region is CASSLARDSAGTQYF.

The rearrangement uses TRBV29-1 and TRBJ2-1. This CDR3 spans 12 amino acids. The germline V gene has CDR1 SQVTM and CDR2 ANQGSEA. The CDR3 spells CSVGQTYNEQFF.

The chain is built from TRBV5-1 and TRBJ2-1; with no DNA, the TCRdb D assignment of TRBD2 cannot be verified. Germline V CDR1 and CDR2: SGHRS, YFSETQ. CDR3 length: 20 residues. The CDR3 sequence is CASSIRGLAGGESSYNEQFF.

The rearrangement joins TRBV20-1 to TRBJ1-1. CDR1 and CDR2 from the germline V gene are DFQATT and SNEGSKA (reference sequence). This CDR3 has 14 amino acids. The CDR3 sequence: CSARRQTRNTEAFF.

The rearrangement links TRBV20-1 to TRBJ2-5; lacking DNA, the TRBD2 call made by TCRdb goes unchecked. The CDR3 contains 14 residues. CDR1 and CDR2 (germline): DFQATT, SNEGSKA (reference sequence). CDR3 sequence: CSATGLGVRETQYF.

The rearrangement links TRBV9 to TRBJ2-2; TCRdb lists TRBD2, though no DNA is available to test this call. CDR3 length equals 15 residues. CDR1 SGDLS and CDR2 YYNGEE come from the germline V gene. The CDR3 protein is CASSLTSGLTGELFF.

This chain joins TRBV6-1 and TRBJ1-5; as DNA is missing, the TRBD1 call by TCRdb cannot be tested. Germline V gene data show CDR1 as MNHNS and CDR2 as SASEGT. This CDR3 has 15 amino acids. This chain's CDR3 is CASSKMDRSAQPQHF.

The V and J genes are TRBV29-1 and TRBJ1-2; TCRdb names TRBD1, which stays unverified in the absence of DNA. Germline CDR1 SQVTM, CDR2 ANQGSEA. The CDR3 length is 15 residues. The CDR3 protein is CSVEGARDILGGYTF. Drawing the rest from reference TRBV29-1 and TRBJ1-2, the complete variable domain is SAVISQKPSRDICQRGTSLTIQCQVDSQVTMMFWYRQQPGQSLTLIATANQGSEATYESGFVIDKFPISRPNLTFSTLTVSNMSPEDSSIYLCSVEGARDILGGYTFGSGTRLTVV.

V gene TRBV30 combines with J gene TRBJ1-5; TCRdb selects TRBD1, and the lack of DNA leaves this call unchecked. CDR1 GTSNPN and CDR2 SVGIG come from the germline V gene (reference sequence). CDR3 size: 14 residues. This CDR3 reads CAWSAGNSNQPQHF.

The chain carries TRBV3-1 and TRBJ2-3; TCRdb's D gene call, TRBD2, goes unchecked for lack of DNA. Per the germline V gene, CDR1 is LGHDT and CDR2 is YNNKEL (reference sequence). CDR3 size: 17 residues. CDR3 protein: CASSQRGLAGAVDTQYF.

The chain uses TRBV2 and TRBJ1-6. CDR1 is SNHLY, CDR2 FYNNEI, per germline. This CDR3 comprises 12 residues. CDR3: CASEDRGSPLHF.